This TCR beta chain was sequenced in a study of T cell changes during pregnancy in multiple sclerosis. Method: immunoSEQ multiplex PCR; TCRdb's copy keeps in-frame clones and lacks some. Of some 75,000 clones in the sample, about 95% were seen once. Germline values: CDR1 MNHEY, CDR2 SMNVEV (reference sequence). Trimming took 3 bases from V and 7 from J; bases not matched to a gene: 14. The CDR3 consists of 17 residues. V gene TRBV27 combines with J gene TRBJ1-2, with 10 bases matching TRBD1. The source of this sequence is a female donor with multiple sclerosis, enrolled in a pregnancy study. Sequencing used peripheral blood, obtained in the second trimester of pregnancy. CDR3 in amino acids: CASSFVGTRQGASGYTF. The DNA for the CDR3 is TGTGCCAGCAGTTTTGTGGGTACGAGACAGGGGGCGAGTGGCTACACCTTC.